The subject of this entry is one T cell receptor beta chain. This sample is drawn from a study of somatic mutations in cytotoxic T cells in rheumatoid arthritis. As for the study in general: Patients gave 30 ml EDTA peripheral blood immediately after diagnosis, prior to starting treatment.

Original processing methods: Matching between patient CD8+ clones larger than 1% and published virus-specific TCRB sequences was rare. The protocol was immunoSEQ multiplex PCR, while the TCRdb copy is restricted to in-frame clones and leaves out a portion. V and J calls plus clone size are reproduced from that table; the DNA served to infer D and trimming. The data show around 19,000 clones, roughly 80% seen once. Germline V gene lookup returns CDR1 KGHSH and CDR2 LQKENI. The ends were cut back, 5 bases at V and 5 bases at J, with 10 bases in the middle. The CDR3 is 12 residues long. The TCR sequence derives from an adult with rheumatoid arthritis. Input material: CD8+ T cells sorted from blood. This chain links TRBV18 with TRBJ2-7; D might be TRBD1 (6 bases). CDR3 DNA: TGTGCCAGCTCAAAGGACAGAAACGAGCAGTACTTC. It codes for CASSKDRNEQYF.